This TCR beta chain is drawn from a study of control samples from healthy donors and cancer patients. This table comes from immunoSEQ multiplex PCR, and its TCRdb copy is limited to in-frame clones, with some not included. This sample yields approximately 140,000 clones, of which roughly 89% are seen a single time; 7.1% belongs to the top ten. The germline CDR1 and CDR2 sequences are SGHRS and YFSETQ. The germline V and J ends were trimmed by 0 bases and 3 bases, with 9 bases remaining between them. CDR3 length: 14 residues. The clonotype originates from a man between 18 and 29 years old in good health. What was sequenced was blood. This chain uses TRBV5-1 with TRBJ1-1, with D unclear. CDR3 bases: TGCGCCAGCAGCTTGGATCCCCAGGACACTGAAGCTTTCTTT. It is translated as CASSLDPQDTEAFF. Supplemented by reference TRBV5-1 and TRBJ1-1, the full variable domain reads KAGVTQTPRYLIKTRGQQVTLSCSPISGHRSVSWYQQTPGQGLQFLFEYFSETQRNKGNFPGRFSGRQFSNSRSEMNVSTLELGDSALYLCASSLDPQDTEAFFGQGTRLTVV.